This TCR beta chain stems from a study of blood T cell repertoires in COVID-19. Produced via immunoSEQ multiplex PCR; TCRdb's table is partial and in-frame only. The data contain approximately 210,000 clones, roughly four fifths of them singletons. V shed 7 bases, J shed 8 bases, and the junction held 12 bases outside the gene matches. The length of the CDR3 is 15 residues. Looked up from germline, CDR1 is SGHRS and CDR2 is YFSETQ. Sequencing used PBMCs or T cells enriched from blood (not recorded which). This TCR was sampled from a man in his forties who had recovered from COVID-19. The rearrangement uses TRBV5-1 and TRBJ2-1, with 10 bases matching TRBD1. The CDR3 DNA sequence: TGCGCCAGCCCAGCCTTTGGACAGGGGGACTATGAGCAGTTCTTC. This translates into CASPAFGQGDYEQFF.